These T cell receptor beta chains were read from a single sample in a study of blood T cells in healthy people across ages. TCRdb reanalysed the 5' RACE reads using MiXCR and keeps one entry per CDR3 protein. The profile covers over 1,200,000 distinct CDR3 sequences, with approximately 60% appearing a single time and under 8.5% taken by the ten largest. Sequenced sample: blood. Receptors originate from a man between 18 and 29 years old in good health. Both conserved end residues are part of each CDR3. Fields, in order: clone size, CDR3 length, J gene, V gene, D gene, CDR3 protein, CDR3 DNA. A D gene is named only where the DNA matches it firmly. Some rows have no size entry. The others give once, few or many, or a class for an expanded clone.

few | 15 | TRBJ1-2 | TRBV5-1 | TRBD1 | CASRKRQGRSYGYTF | TGCGCCAGCAGAAAGAGACAGGGGAGAAGCTATGGCTACACCTTC
. | 13 | TRBJ2-7 | TRBV6-1 | . | CASSEWMSYEQYF | TGTGCCAGCAGTGAATGGATGAGCTACGAGCAGTACTTC
. | 16 | TRBJ2-5 | TRBV28 | . | CASSPVEVNLVETQYF | TGTGCCAGCAGTCCGGTAGAAGTAAACCTCGTGGAGACCCAGTACTTC
. | 16 | TRBJ2-1 | TRBV4-1 | . | CASRPDSLSSYKEQFF | TGCGCCAGTCGCCCGGACTCCCTAAGCTCCTACAAGGAGCAGTTCTTC
. | 15 | TRBJ2-3 | TRBV15 | . | CATSRDPGEMDTQYF | TGTGCCACCAGCAGAGATCCGGGGGAGATGGATACGCAGTATTTT
. | 12 | TRBJ1-1 | TRBV6-4 | . | CARVHWDTEAFF | TGTGCCAGGGTTCACTGGGACACTGAAGCTTTCTTT
many | 13 | TRBJ2-7 | TRBV4-1 | . | CASSQGATYEQYF | TGCGCCAGCAGCCAAGGCGCTACCTACGAGCAGTACTTC
few | 13 | TRBJ2-1 | TRBV3-1 | TRBD2 | CASTQGLGHEQFF | TGTGCCAGCACCCAGGGACTAGGGCATGAGCAGTTCTTC
many | 11 | TRBJ2-2 | TRBV12-3/TRBV12-4 | . | CASSFTGELFF | TGTGCCAGCAGCTTTACCGGGGAGCTGTTTTTT
. | 16 | TRBJ2-7 | TRBV7-8 | TRBD2 | CASSPPVRTSGSEQYF | TGTGCCAGCAGCCCGCCTGTACGGACTAGCGGGAGCGAGCAGTACTTC
. | 16 | TRBJ1-5 | TRBV7-9 | . | CASSSAEGVSNQPQHF | TGTGCCAGCAGCTCAGCGGAGGGGGTCAGCAATCAGCCCCAGCATTTT
. | 19 | TRBJ2-1 | TRBV20-1 | TRBD2 | CSARGLAGSKSYSYNEQFF | TGCAGTGCTAGAGGGCTAGCGGGATCCAAAAGTTACTCCTACAATGAGCAGTTCTTC
. | 17 | TRBJ2-1 | TRBV6-6 | . | CASSYSPVGDSYNEQFF | TGTGCCAGCAGTTACTCCCCCGTGGGAGACTCCTACAATGAGCAGTTCTTC
few | 14 | TRBJ2-6 | TRBV11-2 | . | CASGPVSGANVLTF | TGTGCCAGCGGCCCCGTCTCTGGGGCCAACGTCCTGACTTTC
. | 13 | TRBJ2-4 | TRBV29-1 | . | CSVEGVAKNIQYF | TGCAGCGTTGAAGGGGTAGCCAAAAACATTCAGTACTTC
. | 12 | TRBJ2-5 | TRBV14 | . | CASSLLRTEQYF | TGTGCCAGCAGCCTACTAAGGACTGAGCAGTACTTC
. | 15 | TRBJ2-3 | TRBV7-2 | TRBD2 | CASSLVAGAVDTQYF | TGTGCCAGCAGCTTAGTAGCGGGGGCTGTAGATACGCAGTATTTT
. | 15 | TRBJ2-3 | TRBV20-1 | TRBD2 | CSARYGTSGTDTQYF | TGCAGTGCTAGATACGGGACTAGCGGCACAGATACGCAGTATTTT
. | 17 | TRBJ2-7 | TRBV7-8 | TRBD2 | CASSLWLAGDQSGEQYF | TGTGCCAGCAGCTTGTGGCTAGCGGGGGATCAAAGTGGCGAGCAGTACTTC
few | 13 | TRBJ2-1 | TRBV10-3 | . | CAISVALDNEQFF | TGTGCCATCAGTGTTGCGTTAGACAATGAGCAGTTCTTC
few | 14 | TRBJ1-2 | TRBV12-3/TRBV12-4 | TRBD1 | CASSKKGQEVSYTF | TGTGCCAGCAGTAAAAAGGGACAGGAGGTCTCCTACACCTTC
. | 16 | TRBJ2-3 | TRBV5-1 | . | CASSLGGGSTTDTQYF | TGCGCCAGCAGCTTGGGTGGGGGCTCTACCACAGATACGCAGTATTTT
. | 12 | TRBJ2-1 | TRBV12-3/TRBV12-4 | . | CASSLIVFEQFF | TGTGCCAGCAGTTTAATAGTTTTTGAGCAGTTCTTC
. | 13 | TRBJ1-2 | TRBV12-3/TRBV12-4 | . | CASSFPRGTGYTF | TGTGCCAGCAGTTTTCCTAGGGGGACTGGCTACACCTTC
. | 15 | TRBJ2-3 | TRBV27 | . | CASSLEGLLRGTQYF | TGTGCCAGCAGTTTAGAGGGCCTACTTAGGGGTACGCAGTATTTT
. | 14 | TRBJ2-6 | TRBV19 | . | CASSTFLGANVLTF | TGTGCCAGTAGTACATTTCTTGGGGCCAACGTCCTGACTTTC
. | 16 | TRBJ2-5 | TRBV7-9 | TRBD2 | CASSFPPAGVVETQYF | TGTGCCAGCAGTTTTCCTCCGGCGGGGGTCGTGGAGACCCAGTACTTC
few | 16 | TRBJ2-1 | TRBV10-3 | . | CAISGQTWSSYNEQFF | TGTGCCATCAGCGGACAGACCTGGAGCTCCTACAATGAGCAGTTCTTC
few | 15 | TRBJ2-1 | TRBV4-2 | TRBD2 | CASSQEPSGRNEQFF | TGTGCCAGCAGCCAAGAGCCTAGCGGGAGGAATGAGCAGTTCTTC
. | 11 | TRBJ1-2 | TRBV20-1 | TRBD1 | CSATDRDGYTF | TGCAGTGCCACTGACAGGGATGGCTACACCTTC
. | 17 | TRBJ2-3 | TRBV4-1 | TRBD2 | CASSQGGLHTSTDTQYF | TGCGCCAGCAGCCAAGGGGGACTACACACTAGCACAGATACGCAGTATTTT
. | 15 | TRBJ1-5 | TRBV6-2/TRBV6-3 | . | CASISSGHPNQPQHF | TGTGCCAGCATTAGCTCGGGACACCCCAATCAGCCCCAGCATTTT
few | 18 | TRBJ2-5 | TRBV20-1 | . | CSARILEMTGQRGTTQYF | TGCAGTGCTAGAATTTTAGAGATGACGGGACAGCGGGGAACGACCCAGTACTTC
few | 14 | TRBJ2-7 | TRBV2 | TRBD2 | CASRDREGRYEQYF | TGTGCCAGCAGGGACCGGGAGGGCCGCTACGAGCAGTACTTC
few | 15 | TRBJ1-2 | TRBV3-1 | . | CASSQPGDPFYGYTF | TGTGCCAGCAGCCAACCGGGGGACCCTTTCTATGGCTACACCTTC
. | 15 | TRBJ2-5 | TRBV20-1 | TRBD1 | CSASWGQGGGETQYF | TGCAGTGCTTCATGGGGACAGGGTGGGGGAGAGACCCAGTACTTC
. | 15 | TRBJ2-5 | TRBV6-2/TRBV6-3 | . | CASRSSSRRGETQYF | TGTGCCAGCAGGTCTTCGTCCCGGCGGGGCGAGACCCAGTACTTC
few | 20 | TRBJ2-1 | TRBV11-2 | TRBD2 | CASSFRSGLAGGEYYNEQFF | TGTGCCAGCAGCTTTAGGTCTGGACTAGCGGGGGGGGAATACTACAATGAGCAGTTCTTC
. | 16 | TRBJ2-3 | TRBV4-1 | TRBD2 | CASSQVFLAETDTQYF | TGCGCCAGCAGCCAAGTTTTCCTAGCGGAAACAGATACGCAGTATTTT
. | 14 | TRBJ2-1 | TRBV5-1 | . | CASSLPGELNEQFF | TGCGCCAGCAGCTTACCGGGAGAGTTGAATGAGCAGTTCTTC
. | 11 | TRBJ2-5 | TRBV12-5 | . | CASGMQETQYF | TGTGCTAGTGGTATGCAAGAGACCCAGTACTTC
. | 14 | TRBJ1-4 | TRBV27 | . | CATKPMGLNEKLFF | TGTGCCACCAAACCGATGGGGCTCAATGAAAAACTGTTTTTT
. | 15 | TRBJ2-7 | TRBV20-1 | . | CSAEGPTGGPLEQYF | TGCAGTGCAGAAGGGCCCACCGGGGGACCCCTGGAGCAGTACTTC
. | 16 | TRBJ2-5 | TRBV7-6 | . | CASSSQRAMGQETQYF | TGTGCCAGCAGCTCGCAGAGGGCTATGGGGCAAGAGACCCAGTACTTC
. | 15 | TRBJ2-7 | TRBV4-1 | TRBD2 | CASSQREAMLNEQYF | TGCGCCAGCAGCCAACGGGAGGCCATGTTGAATGAGCAGTACTTC
. | 16 | TRBJ2-1 | TRBV6-5 | TRBD2 | CASSRTSGGKYNEQFF | TGTGCCAGCAGTCGCACTAGCGGGGGGAAGTACAATGAGCAGTTCTTC
. | 16 | TRBJ1-2 | TRBV2 | . | CASRSPLLQGIDGYTF | TGTGCCAGCAGATCACCGCTGTTACAGGGCATCGATGGCTACACCTTC
. | 18 | TRBJ2-4 | TRBV28 | TRBD1 | CASSLLAVEGTGENIQYF | TGTGCCAGCAGTTTATTAGCAGTAGAGGGGACAGGGGAAAACATTCAGTACTTC